This T cell receptor beta chain was sequenced in a study of tumor and adjacent non-tumor tissue in lung cancer. No cell sorting was done before RNA was extracted from the tissue. Points on this clonotype: It is likely a read error, because the conserved phenylalanine at the end of the CDR3 is missing. The DNA is left out, because the CDR3 cannot be placed on it with certainty; the CDR3 is given as TCRdb lists it.

Germline-derived CDR1 and CDR2 are SGHNT and YENEEA. The CDR3 comprises 16 residues, both ends counted. The library came from three nested PCR rounds adapted from ARM-PCR protocols. TCRdb used MiXCR to reprocess the multiplex PCR reads, holding one entry per CDR3 protein. The table includes 200,000 to 250,000 distinct CDR3 sequences, roughly 70% detected once. Sequencing was performed on lung tumor tissue. V is TRBV11-3 and J is TRBJ2-7; TRBD1 was called by the table and not checked on the DNA. The TCR sequence derives from a man between 60 and 75 years old with non-small cell lung cancer. The CDR3 spells CASSPMSQELSYEQYY.